Included here is one T cell receptor beta chain sequence, with context. The data were taken from a study of identical twins. TCRdb redid the calling of the 5' RACE reads with MiXCR, one entry per CDR3 protein. The sample consists of approximately 550,000 distinct CDR3 sequences, about 20% of them appearing once. With V trimmed by 6 bases and J by 6 bases, 11 bases remained unmatched. This CDR3 is 14 amino acids long. Germline V gene sequence: CDR1 SQVTM, CDR2 ANQGSEA. These sequences were also reported in another study, on yellow fever vaccine responses in identical twins.

Sequencing used CD4+ T cells sorted from blood. This clonotype was obtained from a woman in her late teens or twenties in good health. The V and J genes are TRBV29-1 and TRBJ1-5; 7 positions match TRBD1. This CDR3 is CSVSTTGVGQPQHF. DNA for the CDR3: TGCAGCGTCAGTACTACAGGGGTGGGTCAGCCCCAGCATTTT. Together with reference TRBV29-1 and TRBJ1-5, the CDR3 gives the full variable domain: SAVISQKPSRDICQRGTSLTIQCQVDSQVTMMFWYRQQPGQSLTLIATANQGSEATYESGFVIDKFPISRPNLTFSTLTVSNMSPEDSSIYLCSVSTTGVGQPQHFGDGTRLSIL.